These T cell receptor beta chains were read from a single sample in a study of cytomegalovirus exposure and HLA in healthy donors. Data came from immunoSEQ multiplex PCR; TCRdb stores just in-frame clones and leaves some out. The repertoire consists of some 120,000 clones, with roughly 80% occurring once and the leading ten covering under 4.5%. The sample consisted of PBMCs. These TCRs come from a man younger than 30 in good health and CMV-seropositive. The CDR3 runs from the conserved cysteine through the conserved F or W. A D gene is named only where the DNA matches it firmly. The size field is filled for only some rows; it gives once, few, many or a size class.

>NA|TRBJ2-5|TRBV7-9|NA
CASSAETQYF
TGTGCCAGCAGCGCGGAGACCCAGTACTTC
>NA|TRBJ2-4|TRBV6-6|NA
CASTSAADLAKNIQYF
TGTGCCAGCACCTCCGCGGCGGATCTAGCCAAAAACATTCAGTACTTC
>NA|TRBJ1-1|TRBV5-1|NA
CASSLGQKNTEAFF
TGCGCCAGCAGCTTGGGACAGAAGAACACTGAAGCTTTCTTT
>NA|TRBJ2-1|TRBV4-1|NA
CASSQVYSPSNEQFF
TGCGCCAGCAGCCAAGTTTATTCCCCCTCCAATGAGCAGTTCTTC
>TRBD2|TRBJ2-1|TRBV4-1|NA
CASSQTAGRGRIHEQFF
TGCGCCAGCAGCCAAACCGCTGGGAGGGGACGGATCCATGAGCAGTTCTTC
>TRBD1|TRBJ1-2|TRBV2|once
CASIVEQGAVYGYTF
TGTGCCAGCATCGTGGAACAGGGGGCGGTCTATGGCTACACCTTC
>TRBD1|TRBJ2-2|TRBV29-1|NA
CSVVTGGPGELFF
TGCAGCGTTGTTACAGGGGGCCCCGGGGAGCTGTTTTTT
>NA|TRBJ2-7|TRBV11-1|NA
CASSLRDTIYEQYF
TGTGCCAGCAGCTTACGAGACACCATCTACGAGCAGTACTTC
>TRBD1|TRBJ1-6|TRBV7-9|once
CASSLYGTGNNSPLHF
TGTGCCAGCAGCTTATATGGGACAGGGAATAATTCACCCCTCCACTTT
>TRBD2|TRBJ2-4|TRBV6-6|once
CASSSQAGRNIQYF
TGTGCCAGCAGTTCCCAAGCGGGACGGAACATTCAGTACTTC
>TRBD2|TRBJ2-3|TRBV6-4|NA
CASSESGGGTDTQYF
TGTGCCAGCAGTGAATCGGGGGGGGGCACAGATACGCAGTATTTT
>NA|TRBJ1-2|TRBV6-5|NA
CASSYGGADNYGYTF
TGTGCCAGCAGTTACGGAGGGGCCGATAACTATGGCTACACCTTC
>NA|TRBJ2-7|TRBV18|NA
CASSPAADFYEQYF
TGTGCCAGCTCACCAGCGGCGGATTTCTACGAGCAGTACTTC
>NA|TRBJ1-2|TRBV9|few
CASSVASGNYGYTF
TGTGCCAGCAGCGTAGCTTCAGGGAACTATGGCTACACCTTC
>TRBD2|TRBJ2-3|TRBV5-6|NA
CASSSGRGKTDTQYF
TGTGCCAGCAGCTCGGGGCGGGGGAAAACAGATACGCAGTATTTT
>TRBD1|TRBJ1-5|TRBV19|NA
CASSKLPRTGGPGGNQPQHF
TGTGCCAGTAGTAAACTGCCCCGGACAGGGGGCCCCGGTGGCAATCAGCCCCAGCATTTT
>NA|TRBJ1-1|TRBV19|NA
CASSIAQGENTEAFF
TGTGCCAGTAGTATAGCCCAGGGTGAGAACACTGAAGCTTTCTTT
>TRBD2|TRBJ2-5|TRBV10-1|NA
CASSLAGETQYF
TGCGCCAGCAGTCTAGCGGGAGAGACCCAGTACTTC
>NA|TRBJ1-1|TRBV5-1|NA
CASSSPGQGKAFF
TGCGCCAGCAGCTCTCCGGGACAAGGGAAAGCTTTCTTT
>TRBD2|TRBJ2-7|TRBV27|once
CASSLRRGGSEQYF
TGTGCCAGCAGTTTAAGGCGGGGGGGCTCCGAGCAGTACTTC
>NA|TRBJ2-3|TRBV5-5|NA
CASSLRADTQYF
TGTGCCAGCAGCTTGCGGGCAGATACGCAGTATTTT
>TRBD2|TRBJ2-7|TRBV7-2|NA
CASSLSGSITHEQYF
TGTGCCAGCAGCTTAAGCGGGAGTATCACCCACGAGCAGTACTTC
>NA|TRBJ2-2|TRBV10-2|few
CASDLAESTGELFF
TGCGCCAGCGACTTAGCGGAGAGCACCGGGGAGCTGTTTTTT
>TRBD1|TRBJ2-3|TRBV6-1|NA
CASSERVVGTGAADTQYF
TGTGCCAGCAGTGAAAGGGTTGTAGGGACAGGGGCTGCGGATACGCAGTATTTT
>TRBD1|TRBJ2-2|TRBV18|NA
CASSPRGQGNTGELFF
TGTGCCAGCTCACCAAGGGGACAGGGGAACACCGGGGAGCTGTTTTTT
>TRBD2|TRBJ2-1|TRBV11-1|NA
CASSLLAGGPNLKYNEQFF
TGTGCCAGCAGCTTACTAGCGGGAGGGCCCAACCTCAAATACAATGAGCAGTTCTTC
>NA|TRBJ1-2|TRBV10-3|NA
CAISGVTSHNYGYTF
TGTGCCATCAGTGGGGTGACATCACACAACTATGGCTACACCTTC
>TRBD2|TRBJ2-2|TRBV14|NA
CASSQDPDWRGGFGELFF
TGTGCCAGCAGCCAAGATCCCGATTGGCGGGGGGGCTTCGGGGAGCTGTTTTTT
>NA|TRBJ1-2|TRBV25-1|NA
CASSATAYEATNYGYTF
TGTGCCAGCAGTGCTACAGCTTACGAAGCCACGAACTATGGCTACACCTTC
>NA|TRBJ1-2|TRBV6-1|NA
CASSETLEEFNYGYTF
TGTGCCAGCAGTGAAACTTTAGAGGAATTCAACTATGGCTACACCTTC
>NA|TRBJ2-5|TRBV13|NA
CASSVQETQYF
TGTGCCAGCAGCGTACAAGAGACCCAGTACTTC
>NA|TRBJ1-1|TRBV11-2|NA
CASSGPTGSPTEAFF
TGTGCCAGCAGCGGACCCACAGGGTCCCCCACTGAAGCTTTCTTT
>NA|TRBJ1-2|TRBV6-6|NA
CASSHQLRGPEELF
TGTGCCAGCAGTCACCAACTGCGAGGGCCCGAGGAGCTCTTC
>TRBD1|TRBJ2-7|TRBV19|NA
CASSISRDSHEQYF
TGTGCCAGTAGTATCTCCCGGGACAGCCACGAGCAGTACTTC
>NA|TRBJ2-6|TRBV4-3|NA
CASSQDTGDLSGANVLTF
TGCGCCAGCAGCCAAGATACAGGTGACCTCTCTGGGGCCAACGTCCTGACTTTC
>TRBD1|TRBJ2-7|TRBV18|NA
CASSLTTGTGTEQYF
TGTGCCAGCTCACTCACTACTGGGACAGGGACCGAGCAGTACTTC
>NA|TRBJ2-5|TRBV5-8|NA
CASSPAGQNQETQYF
TGTGCCAGCAGCCCCGCGGGACAGAACCAAGAGACCCAGTACTTC
>NA|TRBJ2-4|TRBV7-9|few
CSSSPHGQSDIQYF
TGTTCCAGCAGTCCTCATGGACAGTCGGACATTCAGTACTTC
>NA|TRBJ1-1|TRBV6-6|NA
CASSSGTPGTEAFF
TGTGCCAGCAGTTCCGGGACACCGGGCACTGAAGCTTTCTTT
>NA|TRBJ1-5|TRBV19|NA
CASSTQGRGNQPQHF
TGTGCCAGTAGCACCCAAGGGAGAGGGAATCAGCCCCAGCATTTT
>NA|TRBJ1-1|TRBV6-4|NA
CASRRTANTEAFF
TGTGCCAGCAGAAGAACAGCGAACACTGAAGCTTTCTTT
>TRBD2|TRBJ2-1|TRBV5-1|NA
CASSLAVTSLMNEQFF
TGCGCCAGCAGCTTGGCCGTGACTAGCCTCATGAATGAGCAGTTCTTC
>TRBD1|TRBJ1-4|TRBV7-9|NA
CASSLGKGQAKEKLFF
TGTGCCAGCAGCCTAGGGAAGGGACAGGCGAAGGAAAAACTGTTTTTT
>TRBD1|TRBJ1-2|TRBV30|NA
CAWSKTGGAGGYTF
TGTGCCTGGAGTAAGACAGGGGGCGCGGGTGGCTACACCTTC
>NA|TRBJ2-3|TRBV21-1|NA
CASSKAPRLAIDTQYF
TGTGCCAGCAGCAAAGCGCCTAGGCTAGCGATTGATACGCAGTATTTT
>NA|TRBJ2-1|TRBV9|NA
CASTGGYSYNEQFF
TGTGCCAGCACAGGGGGGTACTCCTACAATGAGCAGTTCTTC
>NA|TRBJ2-1|TRBV5-1|NA
CASSLGGRSYNEQFF
TGCGCCAGCAGCTTGGGAGGGCGCTCCTACAATGAGCAGTTCTTC
>TRBD1|TRBJ1-1|TRBV5-1|NA
CASSFYRGATEAFF
TGCGCCAGCAGCTTTTACAGGGGTGCTACTGAAGCTTTCTTT
>NA|TRBJ2-3|TRBV5-1|NA
CASSLVQLRASTDTQYF
TGCGCCAGCAGCTTGGTCCAACTTAGAGCTAGCACAGATACGCAGTATTTT
>NA|TRBJ1-2|TRBV30|NA
CAWAESANYGYTF
TGTGCCTGGGCCGAATCAGCTAACTATGGCTACACCTTC
>TRBD1|TRBJ1-6|TRBV5-1|NA
CASKETGDNSPLHF
TGCGCCAGCAAAGAGACAGGGGATAATTCACCCCTCCACTTT